These 28 T cell receptor beta chains were all obtained from the same sample, sequenced in a study of T cell responses to AZD1222 COVID-19 vaccine. Only in-frame clones appear in the TCRdb table, and some are missing; sequencing was by immunoSEQ multiplex PCR. The table has 150,000 to 200,000 clones, roughly 90% seen once; the top ten hold roughly 5.5%. Sample: peripheral blood, taken on day 0 of AZD1222 vaccination. The receptors originated from an adult in good health.

This rearrangement joins TRBV2 to TRBJ1-1; a weak D match, TRBD1 (5 bases). The V end was cut by 6 bases, the J end by 5 bases, with 10 bases between. The CDR3 consists of 12 residues. Germline V CDR1 and CDR2: SNHLY, FYNNEI. CDR3: CASRASGTEAFF. The CDR3 DNA reads as TGTGCCAGCAGAGCATCAGGGACTGAAGCTTTCTTT. Looking up the rest from reference TRBV2 and TRBJ1-1 gives the full variable domain: EPEVTQTPSHQVTQMGQEVILRCVPISNHLYFYWYRQILGQKVEFLVSFYNNEISEKSEIFDDQFSVERPDGSNFTLKIRSTKLEDSAMYFCASRASGTEAFFGQGTRLTVV.

The chain links TRBV5-5 to TRBJ2-2, with 7 bases fitting TRBD1. V gave up 4 bases and J gave up 3 bases; unmatched junction bases: 18. The CDR3 loop spans 19 amino acids. Germline V gene lookup returns CDR1 SGHKS and CDR2 YYEKEE (reference sequence). The DNA for the CDR3 is TGTGCCAGCAGCCCTAGTTCAGCAGGGGGTTACAGAGACACCGGGGAGCTGTTTTTT. Translated, it gives CASSPSSAGGYRDTGELFF.

The chain couples TRBV4-2 to TRBJ1-1; tentatively, D is TRBD1 (5 bases). V was cut by 1 base and J by 6 bases, with 9 bases left in between. From germline, CDR1 is LGHNA and CDR2 YNFKEQ. This CDR3 region has 13 residues. The CDR3: CASSQGGGSEAFF. The CDR3 bases are TGTGCCAGCAGCCAAGGTGGGGGGTCTGAAGCTTTCTTT.

The rearrangement joins TRBV5-1 to TRBJ1-6; TRBD1 aligns across 8 bases. Trimming took 4 bases from V and 5 from J; bases not matched to a gene: 5. The CDR3 is 15 residues long. The germline gives CDR1 SGHRS, CDR2 YFSETQ. As DNA, the CDR3 is TGCGCCAGCAGCGAAACAGGGGGGGATAATTCACCCCTCCACTTT. Encoded protein: CASSETGGDNSPLHF.

The chain carries TRBV27 and TRBJ2-7; 7 bases line up with TRBD1. V dropped 2 bases and J dropped 1; count of bases not matched to a gene: 5. This CDR3 is built from 15 residues. Germline values: CDR1 MNHEY, CDR2 SMNVEV (reference sequence). CDR3: CASSLKTGWSYEQYF. Written as DNA, the CDR3 is TGTGCCAGCAGTTTAAAGACAGGGTGGTCCTACGAGCAGTACTTC.

This rearrangement joins TRBV2 to TRBJ2-1; TRBD2 matches 7 bases. CDR1 and CDR2 from the germline V gene are SNHLY and FYNNEI. V trimming: 7 bases; J trimming: 9 bases; junction bases outside the gene matches: 9. The CDR3 contains 13 residues. Written as DNA, the CDR3 is TGTGCCAGCAATGAGGGAGGGAGGAGTGAGCAGTTCTTC. It yields the protein CASNEGGRSEQFF. Combining the CDR3 with reference TRBV2 and TRBJ2-1 gives the whole variable domain EPEVTQTPSHQVTQMGQEVILRCVPISNHLYFYWYRQILGQKVEFLVSFYNNEISEKSEIFDDQFSVERPDGSNFTLKIRSTKLEDSAMYFCASNEGGRSEQFFGPGTRLTVL.

The rearrangement joins TRBV6-5 to TRBJ1-2; D not certain. Per germline, CDR1 MNHEY and CDR2 SVGAGI. Trimming shortened V by 2 bases and J by 0 bases, and 13 bases separated the two germline ends. There are 16 residues in the CDR3. CDR3 sequence (DNA): TGTGCCAGCAGTTACCGAAAAGGGCTGTCTAACTATGGCTACACCTTC. Protein sequence: CASSYRKGLSNYGYTF.

For the CDR3, the DNA is TGTGCCAGCAGTGAAGGGGGGATGGCAACCGATACGCAGTATTTT. This translates into CASSEGGMATDTQYF. The V and J genes are TRBV2 and TRBJ2-3, with D perhaps given as TRBD1 or TRBD2 (5 bases each). This CDR3 is 15 amino acids long. Germline CDR1 is SNHLY and CDR2 is FYNNEI. Trimming removed 1 base at V and 6 bases at J, with 14 bases between.

The rearrangement joins TRBV19 to TRBJ1-3; TRBD1 agrees at 11 bases. CDR3 length: 16 residues. Per the germline V gene, CDR1 is LNHDA and CDR2 is SQIVND (reference sequence). Trimming took 7 bases from V and 1 from J; bases not matched to a gene: 6. In DNA, the CDR3 is TGTGCCAGTACTGGACAGGGGGCTAAATCTGGAAACACCATATATTTT. Residues: CASTGQGAKSGNTIYF.

This clone has only a few counts. This sequence joins TRBV27 and TRBJ1-1; D not certain. Trimming shortened V by 5 bases and J by 6 bases, and 16 bases separated the two germline ends. Germline V lookup: CDR1 MNHEY, CDR2 SMNVEV (reference sequence). This CDR3 spans 14 amino acids. CDR3 nucleotides: TGTGCCAGCAGTCCGGCCTCGAAGACCGCTGAAGCTTTCTTT. It codes for CASSPASKTAEAFF.

The chain uses TRBV30 and TRBJ1-1; perhaps TRBD1 as D (5 bases). The V end lost 0 bases, the J end lost 0 bases, and 17 bases lay between the germline ends. This CDR3 spans 17 amino acids. Germline V CDR1 and CDR2: GTSNPN, SVGIG (reference sequence). The CDR3, as DNA: TGTGCCTGGAGTGTTGGAAAGGAGACAGCGTTGAACACTGAAGCTTTCTTT. Translated, it gives CAWSVGKETALNTEAFF.

CDR3 loop: CASSLVDSSSYEQYF. Here the CDR3 DNA reads TGTGCCAGCAGCTTAGTTGACAGTAGCTCCTACGAGCAGTACTTC. This chain connects TRBV5-6 to TRBJ2-7; weak D call: TRBD1 (5 bases). Germline CDR1 is SGHDT and CDR2 is YYEEEE. CDR3 size: 15 residues. The ends were cut back, 2 bases at V and 0 bases at J, with 12 bases in the middle.

The rearrangement uses TRBV21-1 and TRBJ2-7; the DNA was not compared with TRBD2, the D call given in the table. TRBV21-1 is a listed pseudogene. This CDR3 is built from 16 residues. This chain's CDR3 is CASSKSYRRTSGEQYF. CDR3 nucleotides: TGTGCCAGCAGTAAAAGTTATCGGAGGACTAGCGGGGAGCAGTACTTC.

This clone was picked up one time. V is TRBV19 and J is TRBJ2-2; TRBD1 matches at 9 bases. Trimming cost V 5 bases and J 4 bases; bases outside gene matches: 8. Germline lookup yields CDR1 LNHDA and CDR2 SQIVND (reference sequence). The CDR3 covers 16 residues. Here the CDR3 reads CASSSTGGAITGELFF. As DNA, the CDR3 is TGTGCCAGTAGTTCCACAGGGGGCGCGATCACCGGGGAGCTGTTTTTT.

J is TRBJ2-7 and V is TRBV28, with 7 bases matching TRBD1. CDR3 length: 15 amino acids. The junction had 10 bases not matched to a gene; V was cut back by 5 bases and J by 3 bases. From germline, CDR1 is MDHEN and CDR2 SYDVKM. CDR3 sequence (DNA): TGTGCCAGCAGTGAGCCGGGACAGAGCGTCTACGAGCAGTACTTC. Its translation: CASSEPGQSVYEQYF.

V gene TRBV3-1 (or the pseudogene TRBV3-2) combines with J gene TRBJ2-1; TRBD2 matches at 7 bases. The CDR3 contains 17 residues. The V segment lost 1 base and the J segment 6 bases; nucleotides outside the gene matches: 12. Looked up from germline, CDR1 is LGHDT and CDR2 is YNNKEL (reference sequence). The CDR3 is CASSQAWGAGSGNEQFF. CDR3 nucleotide sequence: TGTGCCAGCAGCCAAGCCTGGGGAGCGGGAAGCGGCAATGAGCAGTTCTTC.

This chain connects TRBV6-6 to TRBJ1-5; no reliable D call. This CDR3 has 17 residues. Between the trimmed V and J ends, which lost 5 bases and 1 base, there was a span of 18 bases. Germline lookup yields CDR1 MNHNY and CDR2 SVGAGI (reference sequence). Here the CDR3 DNA reads TGTGCCAGCAGTCACGATATAGGAGCGGCGAGCAATCAGCCCCAGCATTTT. Its protein product is CASSHDIGAASNQPQHF.

The gene calls are TRBV7-7 and TRBJ2-6; 8 nucleotides match TRBD2. V lost 3 bases, J lost 0 bases, and 16 bases stayed unmatched. The germline CDR1 and CDR2 sequences are SSHAT and FNYEAQ (reference sequence). CDR3 length: 21 amino acids. CDR3 bases: TGTGCCAGCAGCTTTTCGCCCGTGGCTAGCGGGTCGTACTCTGGGGCCAACGTCCTGACTTTC. It specifies CASSFSPVASGSYSGANVLTF.

V usage is TRBV6-2 or TRBV6-3 and J usage is TRBJ1-1; 9 nucleotides line up with TRBD1. The CDR3 extends over 14 amino acids. Germline assignment: CDR1 MNHEY and CDR2 SVGEGT. The J segment lost 0 bases and the V segment lost 5 bases, leaving 1 base of the junction unmatched. CDR3 DNA: TGTGCCAGCAGTCGGGACAGGGTGAACACTGAAGCTTTCTTT. It is translated as CASSRDRVNTEAFF.

The chain couples TRBV9 to TRBJ2-7; D not certain. CDR1 is SGDLS, CDR2 YYNGEE, per germline. Trimming cost V 0 bases and J 4 bases, with 14 bases left between them. The length of the CDR3 is 15 residues. This chain's CDR3 is CASSVGGSPAYEQYF. CDR3 DNA: TGTGCCAGCAGCGTAGGTGGTTCCCCTGCTTACGAGCAGTACTTC.

This clone was seen only a few times. The CDR3 region has the DNA TGTGCCTGGAGTGTATCGGTTGGACAGGTTGGCTCACCCCTCCACTTT. Translation: CAWSVSVGQVGSPLHF. V is TRBV30 and J is TRBJ1-6, with 7 bases identical to TRBD1. The CDR3 is 16 amino acids. The J segment lost 10 bases and the V segment lost 0 bases, leaving 12 bases of the junction unmatched. Germline V gene lookup returns CDR1 GTSNPN and CDR2 SVGIG (reference sequence).

A note on this clone: Other DNA variants within this sample encode the same CDR3. The J gene is TRBJ2-1, the V gene TRBV7-8; D gene uncertain. CDR1 is SGHVS and CDR2 is FQNEAQ in the germline V gene. Trimming cost V 6 bases and J 4 bases, with 16 bases left between them. The CDR3 runs to 15 residues. Written as DNA, the CDR3 is TGTGCCAGCAGTCTTCCTAGGGCCCTATACAATGAGCAGTTCTTC. As protein: CASSLPRALYNEQFF.

This clone was picked up one time. The chain has TRBV19 and TRBJ2-7; 7 bases agree with TRBD2. The germline gives CDR1 LNHDA, CDR2 SQIVND (reference sequence). This CDR3 contains 13 residues. V shed 1 base, J shed 7 bases, and the junction held 4 bases outside the gene matches. The CDR3 DNA reads TGTGCCAGTAGTATAGGCGGGAGACGTGAGCAGTACTTC. Translating gives CASSIGGRREQYF.

The chain couples TRBV6-5 to TRBJ1-2; D possibly corresponds to TRBD1 (5 bases). V lost 0 bases and J 6 bases, leaving 8 bases between the germline ends. Looked up from germline, CDR1 is MNHEY and CDR2 is SVGAGI. This CDR3 is built from 13 residues. CDR3 sequence reads: CASSYSRGNGYTF. CDR3 sequence (DNA): TGTGCCAGCAGTTACTCGCGGGGGAATGGCTACACCTTC.

V usage is TRBV23-1 and J usage is TRBJ1-1, with D possibly matching TRBD1 (6 bases). TRBV23-1 is an ORF for which the function is uncertain. Between the trimmed V and J ends, which lost 10 bases and 0 bases, there was a span of 15 bases. This CDR3 contains 14 residues. As DNA, the CDR3 is TGCGCCACCCAACAGGGTATTATGAACACTGAAGCTTTCTTT. As protein: CATQQGIMNTEAFF.

CDR3 region: CASSLAIWGTNEKLFF. The CDR3, as DNA: TGCGCCAGCAGCTTGGCGATATGGGGAACTAATGAAAAACTGTTTTTT. The chain carries TRBV5-1 and TRBJ1-4; D is unclear. Germline CDR1 is SGHRS and CDR2 is YFSETQ. The ends were cut back, 0 bases at V and 1 base at J, with 10 bases in the middle. This CDR3 spans 16 amino acids. The full variable domain, rest sourced from reference TRBV5-1 and TRBJ1-4, is KAGVTQTPRYLIKTRGQQVTLSCSPISGHRSVSWYQQTPGQGLQFLFEYFSETQRNKGNFPGRFSGRQFSNSRSEMNVSTLELGDSALYLCASSLAIWGTNEKLFFGSGTQLSVL.

This clone was counted between two and nine times. V gene TRBV5-4 combines with J gene TRBJ1-2, with a possible D match to TRBD1 (6 bases). Trimming stripped 2 bases from V and 4 bases from J, with 18 bases between. The length of the CDR3 is 16 residues. Looked up from germline, CDR1 is SGHNT and CDR2 is YYREEE (reference sequence). The CDR3 DNA reads TGTGCCAGCAGCTTATCAAGTAACAGGGCCCTCTATGGCTACACCTTC. It specifies CASSLSSNRALYGYTF.

The chain has TRBV3-1 (or the pseudogene TRBV3-2) and TRBJ1-4; possible D gene TRBD1, 5 bases. Germline V gene lookup returns CDR1 LGHDT and CDR2 YNNKEL (reference sequence). Trimming cost V 4 bases and J 5 bases, with 14 bases left between them. CDR3 size: 15 residues. Here the CDR3 DNA reads TGTGCCAGCAGCCGCCGGTCGGGGGGGAATGAAAAACTGTTTTTT. Protein sequence: CASSRRSGGNEKLFF.